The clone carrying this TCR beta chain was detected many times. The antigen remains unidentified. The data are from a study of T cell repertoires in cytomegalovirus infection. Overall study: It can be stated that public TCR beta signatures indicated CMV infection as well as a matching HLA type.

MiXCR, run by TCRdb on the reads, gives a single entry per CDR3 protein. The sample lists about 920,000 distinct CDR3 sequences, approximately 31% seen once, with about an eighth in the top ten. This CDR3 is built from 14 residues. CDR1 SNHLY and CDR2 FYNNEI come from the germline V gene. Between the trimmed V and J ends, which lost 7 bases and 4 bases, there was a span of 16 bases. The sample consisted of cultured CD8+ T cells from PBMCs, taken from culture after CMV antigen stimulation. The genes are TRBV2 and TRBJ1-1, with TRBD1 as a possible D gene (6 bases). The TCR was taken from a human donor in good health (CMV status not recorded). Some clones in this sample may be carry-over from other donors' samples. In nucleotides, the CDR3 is TGTGCCAGCATTCCTTCTACAGGGTTCACTGAAGCTTTCTTT. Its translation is CASIPSTGFTEAFF.